The 32 T cell receptor beta chains given below trace back to one sample, sequenced in a study of blood T cells in healthy people across ages. PCR was performed a second time for about 7 to 12 cycles using a sample-barcoded 5' primer and a J-beta primer mix. TCRdb re-analysed the 5' RACE reads in MiXCR, keeping a single row per CDR3 protein. This sample has about 1.1 million distinct CDR3 sequences; more than 30% occur once, and the top ten carry about 12%. Source material: blood. The source of these receptors is a man between 18 and 35 years old in good health.

The rearrangement uses TRBV21-1 and TRBJ1-5. TRBV21-1 is termed a pseudogene. The CDR3 length is 15 residues. The CDR3 DNA is TGTGCCAGCAGCTCCATGGACATACGCAATCAGCCCCAGCATTTT. Encoded protein: CASSSMDIRNQPQHF.

V gene TRBV12-3 or TRBV12-4 combines with J gene TRBJ2-2; TRBD2 matches at 12 bases. Trimming removed 6 bases from V and 2 bases from J; junction bases left unmatched: 4. The CDR3 runs to 16 residues. For the CDR3, the DNA is TGTGCCAGCAGCGGACTAGCGGGAAGTAACACCGGGGAGCTGTTTTTT. Translation gives CASSGLAGSNTGELFF.

This CDR3 reads CASRQNRTGNQPQHF. CDR3 coding DNA: TGTGCCAGCAGGCAAAACCGGACAGGGAATCAGCCCCAGCATTTT. The chain links TRBV6-7 to TRBJ1-5; the match to TRBD1 covers 8 bases. TRBV6-7 is labeled an ORF, and its function is uncertain. The CDR3 has 15 amino acids. The V and J ends lost 6 bases and 4 bases, in that order; junction bases with no gene match: 8.

The chain employs TRBV5-1 and TRBJ2-5, with D perhaps TRBD1 (5 bases). Between the trimmed V and J ends, which lost 3 bases and 5 bases, there was a span of 11 bases. Germline V lookup: CDR1 SGHRS, CDR2 YFSETQ. This CDR3 has 13 residues. CDR3: CASSSRQRETQYF. In nucleotides, the CDR3 is TGCGCCAGCAGCTCCAGACAGAGGGAGACCCAGTACTTC.

The genes are TRBV5-1 and TRBJ1-4, with no clear D. Trimming left V 3 bases short and J 5 bases short, with 8 bases between. CDR1 and CDR2 (germline): SGHRS, YFSETQ. The CDR3 covers 13 residues. The CDR3 is CASSWRQNEKLFF. The CDR3 DNA is TGCGCCAGCAGCTGGCGGCAGAATGAAAAACTGTTTTTT.

The rearrangement links TRBV20-1 to TRBJ1-1; the match to TRBD1 covers 9 bases. The CDR3 contains 19 residues. The J segment lost 2 bases and the V segment lost 0 bases, leaving 16 bases of the junction unmatched. CDR1 DFQATT and CDR2 SNEGSKA come from the germline V gene (reference sequence). DNA for the CDR3: TGCAGTGCTAGAGATGGGACAGGGACCGAGCGAGCGATAAACACTGAAGCTTTCTTT. It encodes CSARDGTGTERAINTEAFF.

The chain joins TRBV7-2 to TRBJ2-2, with TRBD2 matching 9 bases. Trimming took 1 base from V and 5 from J; bases not matched to a gene: 5. This CDR3 comprises 16 residues. Looked up from germline, CDR1 is SGHTA and CDR2 is FQGNSA. The CDR3 protein is CASSLVGGGATGELFF. In nucleotides, the CDR3 is TGTGCCAGCAGCTTAGTTGGCGGGGGGGCAACCGGGGAGCTGTTTTTT. Filled out from reference TRBV7-2 and TRBJ2-2, the complete variable domain reads GAGVSQSPSNKVTEKGKDVELRCDPISGHTALYWYRQSLGQGLEFLIYFQGNSAPDKSGLPSDRFSAERTGGSVSTLTIQRTQQEDSAVYLCASSLVGGGATGELFFGEGSRLTVL.

The chain is built from TRBV6-5 and TRBJ2-5; D may be TRBD1 (5 bases). Near its end, the DNA agrees better with TRBJ2-7, so the J call may be wrong. Germline values: CDR1 MNHEY, CDR2 SVGAGI. The CDR3 is 11 residues long. CDR3 amino acids: CATETEYEQYF. The CDR3 nucleotides are TGTGCCACCGAGACAGAGTACGAGCAGTACTTC.

The V gene is TRBV12-3 or TRBV12-4, the J gene TRBJ1-1; D is perhaps TRBD1 (5 bases). The length of the CDR3 is 14 residues. Trimming cost V 7 bases and J 5 bases, with 17 bases left between them. The DNA for the CDR3 is TGTGCCAGCACCACTACGGGGGATTGGACTGAAGCTTTCTTT. This sequence encodes CASTTTGDWTEAFF.

A few counts support this clonotype. J is TRBJ2-5 and V is TRBV4-2; D uncertain. The CDR3 is 15 residues long. Germline assignment: CDR1 LGHNA and CDR2 YNFKEQ. Between the trimmed V and J ends, which lost 6 bases and 11 bases, there was a span of 25 bases. CDR3 nucleotides: TGTGCCAGCAGTCCGGTCCTCACCATCCCCAATGAGCAGTACTTC. Amino acid sequence: CASSPVLTIPNEQYF.

Comment on this clonotype: Possible read error: a much larger clone is one base away. The chain has TRBV7-9 and TRBJ2-3; TRBD2 aligns across 7 bases. Germline CDR1 is SEHNR and CDR2 is FQNEAQ (reference sequence). CDR3 length: 16 amino acids. V dropped 4 bases and J dropped 3; count of bases not matched to a gene: 10. CDR3 region: CASSSRRLAETDTQYF. CDR3 bases: TGTGCCAGCAGCTCGCGGAGGCTAGCGGAGACAGATACGCAGTATTTT.

V and J are TRBV15 and TRBJ2-7; D tentatively reads TRBD1 or TRBD2 (5 bases each). The germline V gene encodes CDR1 LNHNV and CDR2 YYDKDF (reference sequence). The V end was cut by 0 bases, the J end by 4 bases, with 10 bases between. This CDR3 comprises 14 residues. CDR3 nucleotides: TGTGCCACCAGCAGAGATCAGGGACGGTACGAGCAGTACTTC. Its protein product is CATSRDQGRYEQYF.

The chain has TRBV29-1 and TRBJ2-1; possible D gene TRBD1, 5 bases. This CDR3 contains 11 residues. Germline V gene lookup returns CDR1 SQVTM and CDR2 ANQGSEA. Trimming cost V 2 bases and J 7 bases, with 6 bases left between them. The CDR3 loop is CSVEQGNEQFF. Here the CDR3 DNA reads TGCAGCGTTGAACAGGGTAATGAGCAGTTCTTC.

In its sample, this clonotype was seen once. The chain combines TRBV4-3 with TRBJ2-1; TRBD1 matches at 9 bases. The CDR3 has 18 residues. Germline V gives CDR1 LGHNA, CDR2 YSLEER. V shed 0 bases, J shed 2 bases, and the junction held 8 bases outside the gene matches. In DNA form, the CDR3 reads TGCGCCAGCAGCCAAGAGGTTCCAGGACAGGGGCCCTACAATGAGCAGTTCTTC. Protein: CASSQEVPGQGPYNEQFF.

The chain carries TRBV12-3 or TRBV12-4 and TRBJ2-1, with TRBD2 identical over 7 bases. Germline trimming cut 6 bases from V and 6 bases from J; bases unmatched to any gene: 17. This CDR3 contains 17 residues. The CDR3 DNA reads TGTGCCAGCAGAATTATGGCTCAAGGGCGGGAGAGCAATGAGCAGTTCTTC. Residues: CASRIMAQGRESNEQFF.

This clonotype came up a few times. V is TRBV7-9 and J is TRBJ1-6, with D perhaps matching TRBD1 (5 bases). This CDR3 has 14 residues. The ends were cut back, 4 bases at V and 8 bases at J, with 12 bases in the middle. Germline CDR1 is SEHNR and CDR2 is FQNEAQ (reference sequence). CDR3 region: CASSYDSTYSPLHF. CDR3 sequence (DNA): TGTGCCAGCAGCTACGACAGTACCTATTCACCCCTCCACTTT.

This clonotype showed up just a few times. This rearrangement joins TRBV27 to TRBJ1-1; D may be TRBD1 (6 bases). The germline V and J ends were trimmed by 5 bases and 1 base, with 17 bases remaining between them. Germline loops: CDR1 MNHEY, CDR2 SMNVEV (reference sequence). This CDR3 has 16 residues. The CDR3 sequence: CASSPFLGGPNTEAFF. For the CDR3, the DNA is TGTGCCAGCAGTCCTTTTCTCGGGGGGCCGAACACTGAAGCTTTCTTT.

A few counts support this clonotype. V gene TRBV4-2 combines with J gene TRBJ1-1; D gene unclear. This CDR3 is built from 18 residues. V gave up 0 bases and J gave up 0 bases, with 17 bases separating them. In germline, CDR1 is LGHNA, CDR2 YNFKEQ. The DNA for the CDR3 is TGTGCCAGCAGCCAAGAAAACAGTCCCAGATCCTTGAACACTGAAGCTTTCTTT. It specifies CASSQENSPRSLNTEAFF.

This chain connects TRBV7-3 to TRBJ2-3; 9 bases are a match to TRBD2. V dropped 2 bases and J dropped 3; count of bases not matched to a gene: 15. The CDR3 covers 19 residues. Germline values: CDR1 SGHTA, CDR2 FQGTGA. CDR3 coding DNA: TGTGCCAGCAGCTTAGCCCCCAAGGTTAGCGGGGGACCAACAGATACGCAGTATTTT. Its translation: CASSLAPKVSGGPTDTQYF.

The rearrangement joins TRBV20-1 to TRBJ2-5; the D gene could be TRBD1 or TRBD2 (6 bases each). The germline CDR1 and CDR2 sequences are DFQATT and SNEGSKA (reference sequence). V dropped 0 bases and J dropped 11 bases, with 25 bases sitting between them. This CDR3 spans 16 amino acids. CDR3 residues: CSARDSYSSGAREQYF. DNA for the CDR3: TGCAGTGCTAGAGACTCGTATTCCTCGGGGGCGCGAGAGCAGTACTTC.

V usage is TRBV5-1 and J usage is TRBJ2-1; 12 nucleotides align to TRBD2. The CDR3 spans 15 residues. Germline CDR1 is SGHRS and CDR2 is YFSETQ. V trimming: 4 bases; J trimming: 9 bases; junction bases outside the gene matches: 8. CDR3 protein: CASSLGLAGFGEQFF. DNA of the CDR3: TGCGCCAGCAGCCTGGGACTAGCGGGTTTTGGTGAGCAGTTCTTC.

The chain combines TRBV6-6 with TRBJ2-1, with 8 bases lining up with TRBD2. This CDR3 has 15 residues. Germline assignment: CDR1 MNHNY and CDR2 SVGAGI (reference sequence). V shed 6 bases, J shed 5 bases, and the junction held 9 bases outside the gene matches. As DNA, the CDR3 is TGTGCCAGCAGCTCCAGCGGGGGAGGCGACAATGAGCAGTTCTTC. Amino acid sequence: CASSSSGGGDNEQFF.

In this sample, this clonotype turned up a few times. The chain uses TRBV12-3 or TRBV12-4 and TRBJ1-2; a weak D match, TRBD1 (5 bases). The CDR3 runs to 13 residues. Trimming stripped 8 bases from V and 8 bases from J, with 18 bases between. The DNA for the CDR3 is TGTGCCAGCCACCCTGGGGGATTTGGCGGCTACACCTTC. It is translated as CASHPGGFGGYTF.

This clonotype has just a few counts. The rearrangement joins TRBV4-1 to TRBJ1-4; the match to TRBD1 covers 8 bases. The CDR3 loop spans 16 amino acids. Germline V gene sequence: CDR1 MGHRA, CDR2 YSYEKL. Unmatched junction bases numbered 7, after V lost 0 bases and J lost 7 bases. The CDR3 DNA sequence: TGCGCCAGCAGCCAAGATAACGGACAGGGAAGTGAAAAACTGTTTTTT. It translates to CASSQDNGQGSEKLFF.

The CDR3 DNA reads as TGTGCCAGCAGCCCGTGGGCTAGCGGGGACCAAGAGACCCAGTACTTC. Its translation is CASSPWASGDQETQYF. The V gene is TRBV5-6, the J gene TRBJ2-5; TRBD2 matches 9 bases. The V and J ends lost 4 bases and 0 bases, in that order; junction bases with no gene match: 7. Per germline, CDR1 SGHDT and CDR2 YYEEEE. The CDR3 length is 16 residues.

This clonotype has only a few counts. V is TRBV6-5 and J is TRBJ1-5; D gene ambiguous. The CDR3 length is 16 residues. Germline CDR1 and CDR2: MNHEY and SVGAGI. V lost 0 bases to trimming and J lost 6 bases, with 15 bases between them. CDR3 in DNA: TGTGCCAGCAGTTACTCGACTCCGGGGTCGGGTCAGCCCCAGCATTTT. This encodes CASSYSTPGSGQPQHF.

The V gene is TRBV5-1, the J gene TRBJ2-5; 15 positions agree with TRBD2. The CDR3 runs to 16 residues. Trimming took 2 bases from V and 4 from J; bases not matched to a gene: 3. Germline CDR1 and CDR2: SGHRS and YFSETQ. This CDR3 reads CASSFLGLAGGETQYF. CDR3 coding DNA: TGCGCCAGCAGCTTTCTGGGACTAGCGGGGGGAGAGACCCAGTACTTC.

The chain is built from TRBV7-2 and TRBJ2-1; the match to TRBD1 covers 9 bases. V lost 5 bases, J lost 8 bases, and 4 bases stayed unmatched. The CDR3 covers 13 residues. From germline, CDR1 is SGHTA and CDR2 FQGNSA. The chain's CDR3 is CASSGNRGHEQFF. CDR3 coding DNA: TGTGCCAGCAGCGGTAACAGGGGGCATGAGCAGTTCTTC. Combining the CDR3 with reference TRBV7-2 and TRBJ2-1 gives the whole variable domain GAGVSQSPSNKVTEKGKDVELRCDPISGHTALYWYRQSLGQGLEFLIYFQGNSAPDKSGLPSDRFSAERTGGSVSTLTIQRTQQEDSAVYLCASSGNRGHEQFFGPGTRLTVL.

This clonotype was observed a few times. The chain joins TRBV20-1 to TRBJ2-7; either TRBD1 or TRBD2 may supply D (5 bases each). The CDR3 contains 12 residues. Germline loops: CDR1 DFQATT, CDR2 SNEGSKA (reference sequence). V dropped 6 bases and J dropped 4 bases, with 13 bases sitting between them. Here the CDR3 reads CSALPGQYEQYF. DNA for the CDR3: TGCAGTGCCCTACCGGGGCAATACGAGCAGTACTTC.

V gene TRBV9 combines with J gene TRBJ2-7; the D call may be TRBD1 or TRBD2 (6 bases each). The germline CDR1 and CDR2 sequences are SGDLS and YYNGEE. The V end was cut by 0 bases, the J end by 6 bases, with 13 bases between. This CDR3 is 14 amino acids long. In DNA, the CDR3 is TGTGCCAGCAGCGTAGCTTCGGGGGCCGGCGAGCAGTACTTC. Translation gives CASSVASGAGEQYF. Combining the CDR3 with reference TRBV9 and TRBJ2-7 gives the whole variable domain DSGVTQTPKHLITATGQRVTLRCSPRSGDLSVYWYQQSLDQGLQFLIQYYNGEERAKGNILERFSAQQFPDLHSELNLSSLELGDSALYFCASSVASGAGEQYFGPGTRLTVT.

V and J are TRBV6-5 and TRBJ1-1; D unclear. CDR1 is MNHEY and CDR2 is SVGAGI in the germline V gene. This CDR3 has 14 amino acids. The V and J ends lost 0 bases and 4 bases respectively, with 9 bases between them. The CDR3 DNA is TGTGCCAGCAGTTACTCCCGGAAGGGCACTGAAGCTTTCTTT. This gives the protein CASSYSRKGTEAFF.

This sequence joins TRBV20-1 and TRBJ2-2, with 8 bases matching TRBD1. The junction had 8 bases not matched to a gene; V was cut back by 3 bases and J by 2 bases. This CDR3 has 16 amino acids. Germline V gene data show CDR1 as DFQATT and CDR2 as SNEGSKA (reference sequence). The CDR3 DNA reads as TGCAGTGCTAGCCGGTGGGGACAGGTTAACACCGGGGAGCTGTTTTTT. It codes for CSASRWGQVNTGELFF.